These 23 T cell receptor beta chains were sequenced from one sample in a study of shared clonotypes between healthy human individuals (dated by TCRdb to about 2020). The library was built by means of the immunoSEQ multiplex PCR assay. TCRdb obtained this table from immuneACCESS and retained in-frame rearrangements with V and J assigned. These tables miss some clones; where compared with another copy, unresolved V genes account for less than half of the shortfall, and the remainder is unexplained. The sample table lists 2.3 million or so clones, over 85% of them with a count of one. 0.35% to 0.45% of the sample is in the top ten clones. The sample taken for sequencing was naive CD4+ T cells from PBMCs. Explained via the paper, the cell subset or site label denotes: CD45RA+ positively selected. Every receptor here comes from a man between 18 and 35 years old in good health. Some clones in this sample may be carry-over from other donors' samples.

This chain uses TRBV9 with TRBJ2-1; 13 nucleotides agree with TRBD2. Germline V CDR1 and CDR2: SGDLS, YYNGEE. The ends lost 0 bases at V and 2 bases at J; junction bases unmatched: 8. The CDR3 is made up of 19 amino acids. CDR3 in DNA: TGTGCCAGCAGCGTAGAAGGACTAGCGGGAGTAGGGACCTACAATGAGCAGTTCTTC. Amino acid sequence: CASSVEGLAGVGTYNEQFF.

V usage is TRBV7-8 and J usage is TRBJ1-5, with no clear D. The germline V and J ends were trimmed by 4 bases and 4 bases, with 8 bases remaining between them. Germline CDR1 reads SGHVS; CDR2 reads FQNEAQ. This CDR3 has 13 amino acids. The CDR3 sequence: CASSSVGNQPQHF. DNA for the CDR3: TGTGCCAGCAGCTCCGTAGGTAATCAGCCCCAGCATTTT.

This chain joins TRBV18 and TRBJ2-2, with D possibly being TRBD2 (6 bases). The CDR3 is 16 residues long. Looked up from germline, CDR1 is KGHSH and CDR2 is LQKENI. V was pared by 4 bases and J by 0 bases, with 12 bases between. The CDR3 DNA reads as TGTGCCAGCTCACTCCTTCTAGCGACGAACACCGGGGAGCTGTTTTTT. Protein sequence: CASSLLLATNTGELFF.

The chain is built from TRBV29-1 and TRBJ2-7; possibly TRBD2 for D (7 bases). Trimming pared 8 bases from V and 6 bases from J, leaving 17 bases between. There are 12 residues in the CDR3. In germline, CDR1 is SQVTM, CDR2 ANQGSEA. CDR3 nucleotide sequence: TGCAGCCTGGGGGGGACAATCTCCGAGCAGTACTTC. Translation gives CSLGGTISEQYF.

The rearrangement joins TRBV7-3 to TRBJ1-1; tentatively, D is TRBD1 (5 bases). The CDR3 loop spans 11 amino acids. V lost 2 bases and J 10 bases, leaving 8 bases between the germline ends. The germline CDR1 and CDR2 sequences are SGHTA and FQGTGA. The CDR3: CASSLGGIAFF. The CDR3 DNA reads TGTGCCAGCAGCTTAGGGGGAATAGCTTTCTTT. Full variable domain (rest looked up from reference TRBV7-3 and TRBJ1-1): GAGVSQTPSNKVTEKGKYVELRCDPISGHTALYWYRQSLGQGPEFLIYFQGTGAADDSGLPNDRFFAVRPEGSVSTLKIQRTERGDSAVYLCASSLGGIAFFGQGTRLTVV.

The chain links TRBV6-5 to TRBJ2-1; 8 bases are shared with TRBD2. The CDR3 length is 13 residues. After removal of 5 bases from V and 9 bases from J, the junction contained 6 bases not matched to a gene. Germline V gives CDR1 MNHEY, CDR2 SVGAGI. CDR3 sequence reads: CASSEVAGSEQFF. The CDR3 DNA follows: TGTGCCAGCAGTGAGGTAGCGGGAAGTGAGCAGTTCTTC.

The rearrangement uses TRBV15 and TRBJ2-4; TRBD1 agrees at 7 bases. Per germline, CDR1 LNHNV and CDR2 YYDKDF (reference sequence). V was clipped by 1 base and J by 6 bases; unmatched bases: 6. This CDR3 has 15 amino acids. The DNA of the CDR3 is TGTGCCACCAGCAGAGTAGCCAGGGGGAGAAACATTCAGTACTTC. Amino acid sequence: CATSRVARGRNIQYF.

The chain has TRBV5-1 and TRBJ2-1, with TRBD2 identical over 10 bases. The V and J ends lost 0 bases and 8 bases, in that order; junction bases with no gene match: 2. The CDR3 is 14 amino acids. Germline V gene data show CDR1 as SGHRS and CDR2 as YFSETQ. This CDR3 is CASSLELAGDEQFF. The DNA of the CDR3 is TGCGCCAGCAGCTTGGAGCTAGCGGGAGATGAGCAGTTCTTC.

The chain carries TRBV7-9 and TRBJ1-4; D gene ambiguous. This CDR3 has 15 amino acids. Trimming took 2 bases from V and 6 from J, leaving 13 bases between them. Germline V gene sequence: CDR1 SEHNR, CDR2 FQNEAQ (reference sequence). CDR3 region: CASSLRMDGDEKLFF. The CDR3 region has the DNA TGTGCCAGCAGCTTAAGGATGGACGGGGATGAAAAACTGTTTTTT.

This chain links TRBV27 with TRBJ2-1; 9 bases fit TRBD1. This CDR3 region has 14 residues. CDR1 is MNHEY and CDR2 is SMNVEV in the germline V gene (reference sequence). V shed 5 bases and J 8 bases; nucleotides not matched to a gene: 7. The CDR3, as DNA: TGTGCCAGCAGTCCCCAGGACAGGGGCTATGAGCAGTTCTTC. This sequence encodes CASSPQDRGYEQFF.

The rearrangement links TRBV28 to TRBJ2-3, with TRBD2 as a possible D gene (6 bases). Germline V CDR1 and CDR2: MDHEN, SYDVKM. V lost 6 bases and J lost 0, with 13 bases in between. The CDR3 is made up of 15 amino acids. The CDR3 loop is CASSRGGISTDTQYF. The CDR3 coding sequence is TGTGCCAGCAGCCGAGGAGGGATTAGCACAGATACGCAGTATTTT.

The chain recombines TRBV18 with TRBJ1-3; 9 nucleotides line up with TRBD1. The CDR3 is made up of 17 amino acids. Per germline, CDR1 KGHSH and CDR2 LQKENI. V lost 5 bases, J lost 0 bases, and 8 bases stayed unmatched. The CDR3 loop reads CASSEQGAMISGNTIYF. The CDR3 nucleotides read TGTGCCAGCTCAGAACAGGGGGCGATGATCTCTGGAAACACCATATATTTT. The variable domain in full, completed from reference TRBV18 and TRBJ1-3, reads NAGVMQNPRHLVRRRGQEARLRCSPMKGHSHVYWYRQLPEEGLKFMVYLQKENIIDESGMPKERFSAEFPKEGPSILRIQQVVRGDSAAYFCASSEQGAMISGNTIYFGEGSWLTVV.

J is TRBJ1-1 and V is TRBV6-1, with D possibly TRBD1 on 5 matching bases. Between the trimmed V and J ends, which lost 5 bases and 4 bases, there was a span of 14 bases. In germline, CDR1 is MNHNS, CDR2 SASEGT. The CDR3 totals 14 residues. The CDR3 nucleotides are TGTGCCAGCAGTAACATTGGGGGTGGCACTGAAGCTTTCTTT. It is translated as CASSNIGGGTEAFF.

CDR3: CATHEGARGDTQYF. Here the CDR3 DNA reads TGTGCCACCCATGAAGGGGCCCGGGGGGATACGCAGTATTTT. The chain links TRBV2 to TRBJ2-3, with D perhaps TRBD2 (6 bases). Looked up from germline, CDR1 is SNHLY and CDR2 is FYNNEI. V lost 10 bases and J lost 6, with 20 bases in between. The CDR3 is 14 amino acids.

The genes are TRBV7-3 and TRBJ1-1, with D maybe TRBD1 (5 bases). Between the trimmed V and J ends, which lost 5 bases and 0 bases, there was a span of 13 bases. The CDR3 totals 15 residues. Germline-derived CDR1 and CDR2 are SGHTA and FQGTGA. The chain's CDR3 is CASSQSRELNTEAFF. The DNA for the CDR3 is TGTGCCAGCAGCCAATCCAGGGAGTTGAACACTGAAGCTTTCTTT. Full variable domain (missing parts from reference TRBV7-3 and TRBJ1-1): GAGVSQTPSNKVTEKGKYVELRCDPISGHTALYWYRQSLGQGPEFLIYFQGTGAADDSGLPNDRFFAVRPEGSVSTLKIQRTERGDSAVYLCASSQSRELNTEAFFGQGTRLTVV.

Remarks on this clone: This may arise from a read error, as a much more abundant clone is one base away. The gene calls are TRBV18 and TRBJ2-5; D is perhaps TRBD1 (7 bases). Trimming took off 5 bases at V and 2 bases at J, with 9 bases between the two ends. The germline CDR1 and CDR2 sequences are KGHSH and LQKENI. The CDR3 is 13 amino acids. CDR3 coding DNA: TGTGCCAGCTCAGCGGGACAGCAAGAGACCCAGTACTTC. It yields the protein CASSAGQQETQYF.

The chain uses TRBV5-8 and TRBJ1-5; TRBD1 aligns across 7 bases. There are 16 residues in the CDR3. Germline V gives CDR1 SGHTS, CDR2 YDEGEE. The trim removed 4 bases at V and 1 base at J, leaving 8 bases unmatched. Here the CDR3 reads CASSQLGTDSNQPQHF. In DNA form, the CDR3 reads TGTGCCAGCAGCCAGCTAGGGACAGACAGCAATCAGCCCCAGCATTTT.

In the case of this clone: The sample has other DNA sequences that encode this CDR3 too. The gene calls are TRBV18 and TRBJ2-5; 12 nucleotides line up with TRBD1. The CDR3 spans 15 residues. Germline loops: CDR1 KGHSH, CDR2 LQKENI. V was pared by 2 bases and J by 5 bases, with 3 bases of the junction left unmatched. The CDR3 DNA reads TGTGCCAGCTCACCAGGGACAGGGGGCTCGGAGACCCAGTACTTC. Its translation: CASSPGTGGSETQYF.

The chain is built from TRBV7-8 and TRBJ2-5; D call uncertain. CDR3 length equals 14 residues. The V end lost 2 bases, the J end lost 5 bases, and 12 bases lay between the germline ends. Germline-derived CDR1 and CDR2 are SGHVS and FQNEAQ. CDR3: CASSLSRKRETQYF. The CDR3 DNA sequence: TGTGCCAGCAGCTTATCCCGGAAGCGCGAGACCCAGTACTTC.

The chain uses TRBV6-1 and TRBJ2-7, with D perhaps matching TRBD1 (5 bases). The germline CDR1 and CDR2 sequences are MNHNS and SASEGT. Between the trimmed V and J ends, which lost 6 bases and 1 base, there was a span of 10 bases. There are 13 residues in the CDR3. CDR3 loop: CASRSRVSYEQYF. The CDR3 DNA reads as TGTGCCAGCAGAAGCAGGGTTTCCTACGAGCAGTACTTC.

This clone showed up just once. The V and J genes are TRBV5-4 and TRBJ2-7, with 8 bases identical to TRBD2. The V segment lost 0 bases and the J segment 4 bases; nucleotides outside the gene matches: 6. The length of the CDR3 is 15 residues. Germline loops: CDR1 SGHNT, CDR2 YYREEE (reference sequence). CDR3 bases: TGTGCCAGCAGCTTGGCGGGACTAGGGAGGTACGAGCAGTACTTC. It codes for CASSLAGLGRYEQYF.

In DNA form, the CDR3 reads TGTGCCAGCAGCCCCAACATCCCTACTAGCGGAACTAGCACAGATACGCAGTATTTT. As protein: CASSPNIPTSGTSTDTQYF. The chain carries TRBV5-6 and TRBJ2-3; 8 nucleotides agree with TRBD2. Per germline, CDR1 SGHDT and CDR2 YYEEEE. The J segment lost 0 bases and the V segment lost 4 bases, leaving 16 bases of the junction unmatched. This CDR3 is built from 19 residues. Full variable domain (remainder filled in from reference TRBV5-6 and TRBJ2-3): DAGVTQSPTHLIKTRGQQVTLRCSPKSGHDTVSWYQQALGQGPQFIFQYYEEEERQRGNFPDRFSGHQFPNYSSELNVNALLLGDSALYLCASSPNIPTSGTSTDTQYFGPGTRLTVL.

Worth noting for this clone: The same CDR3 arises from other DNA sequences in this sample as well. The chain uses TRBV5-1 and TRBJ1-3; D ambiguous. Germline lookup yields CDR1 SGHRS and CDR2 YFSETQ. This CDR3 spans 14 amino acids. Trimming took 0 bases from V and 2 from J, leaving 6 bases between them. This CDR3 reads CASSLGAAGNTIYF. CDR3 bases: TGCGCCAGCAGCTTGGGGGCTGCTGGAAACACCATATATTTT. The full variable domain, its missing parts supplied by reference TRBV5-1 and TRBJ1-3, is KAGVTQTPRYLIKTRGQQVTLSCSPISGHRSVSWYQQTPGQGLQFLFEYFSETQRNKGNFPGRFSGRQFSNSRSEMNVSTLELGDSALYLCASSLGAAGNTIYFGEGSWLTVV.